The clone carrying this T cell receptor (beta chain) showed up just a few times. Antigen specificity is unknown. The CDR3 loop spans 17 amino acids. The junction had 13 bases not matched to a gene; V was cut back by 2 bases and J by 6 bases. Expressed TCRB transcripts were sequenced because the isolated RNA had all been reverse transcribed beforehand. Using immunoSEQ multiplex PCR, the repertoire was profiled, and TCRdb retains in-frame clones only, with some absent. The sample lists more than 200,000 clones, roughly 17% occurring once. The data belong to a study of beta chain features in type 1 diabetes. Findings of the study overall: Type 1 diabetes patients had fewer VDJ junction insertions and more deletions. All four CD4+ subsets from Type 1 diabetes patients carried moderately but significantly shorter TCRB CDR3s.

This receptor was obtained from a man aged 25 to 40 with type 1 diabetes. The rearrangement joins TRBV23-1 to TRBJ2-1; TRBD1 agrees at 7 bases. TRBV23-1 is known as an ORF, though its function is uncertain. Material: naive CD4+ T cells from blood. The CDR3, as DNA: TGCGCCAGCAGTCAAATCCGCACAGGGGAAATCGGCAATGAGCAGTTCTTC. Residues: CASSQIRTGEIGNEQFF.